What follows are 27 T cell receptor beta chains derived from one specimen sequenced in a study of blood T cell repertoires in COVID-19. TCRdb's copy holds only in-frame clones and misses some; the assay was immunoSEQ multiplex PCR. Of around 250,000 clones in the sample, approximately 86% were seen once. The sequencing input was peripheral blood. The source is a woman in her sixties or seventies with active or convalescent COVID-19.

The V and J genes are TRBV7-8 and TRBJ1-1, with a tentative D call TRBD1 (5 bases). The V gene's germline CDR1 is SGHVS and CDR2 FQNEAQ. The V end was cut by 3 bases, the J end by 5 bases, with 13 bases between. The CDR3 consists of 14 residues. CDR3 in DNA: TGTGCCAGCAGCTTTTTGGGAAGGGGAACTGAAGCTTTCTTT. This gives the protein CASSFLGRGTEAFF.

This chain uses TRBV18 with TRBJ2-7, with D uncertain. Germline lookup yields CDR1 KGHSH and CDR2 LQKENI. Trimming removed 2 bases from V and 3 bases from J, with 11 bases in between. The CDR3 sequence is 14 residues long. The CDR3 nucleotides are TGTGCCAGCTCACCAGGTCCCCAGATCTACGAGCAGTACTTC. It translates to CASSPGPQIYEQYF.

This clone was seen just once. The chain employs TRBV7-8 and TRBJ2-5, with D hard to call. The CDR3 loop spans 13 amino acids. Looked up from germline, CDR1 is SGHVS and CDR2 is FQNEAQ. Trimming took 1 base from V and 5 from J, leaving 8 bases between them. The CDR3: CASSLGLSETQYF. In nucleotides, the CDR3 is TGTGCCAGCAGCTTAGGTCTGTCGGAGACCCAGTACTTC. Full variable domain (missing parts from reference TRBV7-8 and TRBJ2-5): GAGVSQSPRYKVAKRGQDVALRCDPISGHVSLFWYQQALGQGPEFLTYFQNEAQLDKSGLPSDRFFAERPEGSVSTLKIQRTQQEDSAVYLCASSLGLSETQYFGPGTRLLVL.

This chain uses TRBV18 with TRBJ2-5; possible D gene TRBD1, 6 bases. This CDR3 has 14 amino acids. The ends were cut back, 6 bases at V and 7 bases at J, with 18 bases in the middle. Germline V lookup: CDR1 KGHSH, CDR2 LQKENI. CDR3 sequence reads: CASSPVGQSGTQYF. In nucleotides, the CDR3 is TGTGCCAGCTCCCCTGTCGGACAGTCCGGGACCCAGTACTTC.

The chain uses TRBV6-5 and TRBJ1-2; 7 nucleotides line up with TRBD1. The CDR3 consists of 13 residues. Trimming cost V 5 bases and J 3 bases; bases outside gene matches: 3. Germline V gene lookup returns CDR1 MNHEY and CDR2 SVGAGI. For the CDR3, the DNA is TGTGCCAGCAGTCCCGACAGGGACTATGGCTACACCTTC. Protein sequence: CASSPDRDYGYTF.

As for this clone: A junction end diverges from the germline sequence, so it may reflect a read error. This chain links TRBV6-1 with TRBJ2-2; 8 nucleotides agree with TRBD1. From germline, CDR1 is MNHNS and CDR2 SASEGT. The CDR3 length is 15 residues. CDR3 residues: CASREDRGNTGELFF. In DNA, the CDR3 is TGTGCCAGCAGGGAAGACAGGGGAAACACCGGGGAGCTGTTTTTT.

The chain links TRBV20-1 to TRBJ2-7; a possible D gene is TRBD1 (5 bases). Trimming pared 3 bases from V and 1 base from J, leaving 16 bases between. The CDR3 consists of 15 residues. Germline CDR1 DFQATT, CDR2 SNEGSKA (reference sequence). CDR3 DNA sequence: TGCAGTGCTAGTACCCTCAGGGCGCAATCCTACGAGCAGTACTTC. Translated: CSASTLRAQSYEQYF.

In DNA, the CDR3 is TGCGCCAGCAGCTCCGGGGGAGGGGCGGATAACTATGGCTACACCTTC. Its protein is CASSSGGGADNYGYTF. V is TRBV5-1 and J is TRBJ1-2, with D possibly TRBD1 on 5 matching bases. Trimming took 3 bases from V and 1 from J, leaving 16 bases between them. The CDR3 spans 16 residues. From germline, CDR1 is SGHRS and CDR2 YFSETQ.

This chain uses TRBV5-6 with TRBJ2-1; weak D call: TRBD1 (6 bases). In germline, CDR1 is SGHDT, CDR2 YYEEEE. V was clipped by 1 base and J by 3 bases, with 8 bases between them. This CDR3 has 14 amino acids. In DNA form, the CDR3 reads TGTGCCAGCAGCTTGCGAGGGGGCTACAATGAGCAGTTCTTC. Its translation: CASSLRGGYNEQFF.

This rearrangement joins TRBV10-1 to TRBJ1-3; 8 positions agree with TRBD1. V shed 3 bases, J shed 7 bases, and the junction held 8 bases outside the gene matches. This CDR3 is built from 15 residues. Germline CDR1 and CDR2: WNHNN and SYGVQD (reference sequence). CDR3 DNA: TGCGCCAGCAGTGACCAAGGACAGGGTTGGAACACCATATATTTT. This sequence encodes CASSDQGQGWNTIYF.

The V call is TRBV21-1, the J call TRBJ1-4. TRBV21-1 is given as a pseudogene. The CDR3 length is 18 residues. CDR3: CASSKGMATATTNEKLFF. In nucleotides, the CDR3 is TGTGCCAGCAGCAAAGGGATGGCGACCGCGACTACTAATGAAAAACTGTTTTTT.

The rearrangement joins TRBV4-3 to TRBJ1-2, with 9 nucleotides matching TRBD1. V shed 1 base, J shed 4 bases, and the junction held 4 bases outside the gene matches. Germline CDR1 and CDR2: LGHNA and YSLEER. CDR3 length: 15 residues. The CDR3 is CASSQATGGGYGYTF. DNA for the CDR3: TGCGCCAGCAGCCAAGCTACAGGGGGCGGCTATGGCTACACCTTC.

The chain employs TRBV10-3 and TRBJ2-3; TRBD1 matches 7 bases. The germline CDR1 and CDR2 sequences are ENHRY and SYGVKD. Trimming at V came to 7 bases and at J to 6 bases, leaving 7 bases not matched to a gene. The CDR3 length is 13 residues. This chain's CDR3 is CAINSDRRDTQYF. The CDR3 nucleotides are TGTGCCATCAACTCGGACAGGAGGGATACGCAGTATTTT.

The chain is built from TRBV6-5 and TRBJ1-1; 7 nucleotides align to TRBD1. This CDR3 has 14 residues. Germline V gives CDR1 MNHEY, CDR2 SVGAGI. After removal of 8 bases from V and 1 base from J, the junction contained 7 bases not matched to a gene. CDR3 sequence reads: CASRTGVANTEAFF. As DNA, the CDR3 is TGTGCCAGCCGAACAGGGGTCGCGAACACTGAAGCTTTCTTT.

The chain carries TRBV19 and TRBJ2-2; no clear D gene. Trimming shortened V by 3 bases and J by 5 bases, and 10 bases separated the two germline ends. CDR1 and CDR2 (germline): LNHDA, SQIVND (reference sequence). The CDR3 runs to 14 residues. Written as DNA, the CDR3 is TGTGCCAGTAGTATTTCGCAGTCGACCGGGGAGCTGTTTTTT. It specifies CASSISQSTGELFF. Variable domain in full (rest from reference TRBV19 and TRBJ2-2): DGGITQSPKYLFRKEGQNVTLSCEQNLNHDAMYWYRQDPGQGLRLIYYSQIVNDFQKGDIAEGYSVSREKKESFPLTVTSAQKNPTAFYLCASSISQSTGELFFGEGSRLTVL.

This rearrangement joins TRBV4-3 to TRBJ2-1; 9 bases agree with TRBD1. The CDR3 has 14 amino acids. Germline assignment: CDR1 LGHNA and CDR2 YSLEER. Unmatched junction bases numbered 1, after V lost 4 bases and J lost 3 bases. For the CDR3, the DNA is TGCGCCAGCAGCCGGGACAGGGTCTACAATGAGCAGTTCTTC. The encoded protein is CASSRDRVYNEQFF.

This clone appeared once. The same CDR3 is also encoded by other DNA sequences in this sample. CDR3 in amino acids: CASSVQGVGTEAFF. The DNA of the CDR3 is TGTGCCAGCAGCGTACAGGGTGTTGGCACTGAAGCTTTCTTT. This chain connects TRBV7-8 to TRBJ1-1; tentatively, D is TRBD1 (6 bases). The V and J ends lost 5 bases and 4 bases respectively, with 14 bases between them. This CDR3 has 14 amino acids. Germline-derived CDR1 and CDR2 are SGHVS and FQNEAQ.

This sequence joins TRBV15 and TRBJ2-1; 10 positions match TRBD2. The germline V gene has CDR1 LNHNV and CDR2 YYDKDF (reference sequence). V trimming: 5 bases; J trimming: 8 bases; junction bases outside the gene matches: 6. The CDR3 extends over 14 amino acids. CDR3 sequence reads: CATSVAGGLDEQFF. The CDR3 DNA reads TGTGCCACCAGCGTAGCGGGGGGCCTGGATGAGCAGTTCTTC.

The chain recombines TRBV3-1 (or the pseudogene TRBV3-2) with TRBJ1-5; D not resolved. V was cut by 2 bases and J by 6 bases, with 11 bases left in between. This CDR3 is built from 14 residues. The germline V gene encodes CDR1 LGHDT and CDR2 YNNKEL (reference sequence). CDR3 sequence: CASSQNPNAQPQHF. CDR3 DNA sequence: TGTGCCAGCAGCCAAAACCCTAATGCTCAGCCCCAGCATTTT.

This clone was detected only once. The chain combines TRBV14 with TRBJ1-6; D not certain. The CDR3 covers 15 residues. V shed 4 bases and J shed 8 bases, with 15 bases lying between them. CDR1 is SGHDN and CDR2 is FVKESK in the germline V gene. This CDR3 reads CASSPLRHRDSPLHF. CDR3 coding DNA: TGTGCCAGCAGCCCCCTACGGCATCGGGATTCACCCCTCCACTTT.

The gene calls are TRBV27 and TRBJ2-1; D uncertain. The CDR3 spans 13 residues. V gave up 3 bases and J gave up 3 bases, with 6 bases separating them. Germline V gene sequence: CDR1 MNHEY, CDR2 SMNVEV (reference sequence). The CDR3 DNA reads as TGTGCCAGCAGTTTGAACAGCTACAATGAGCAGTTCTTC. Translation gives CASSLNSYNEQFF.

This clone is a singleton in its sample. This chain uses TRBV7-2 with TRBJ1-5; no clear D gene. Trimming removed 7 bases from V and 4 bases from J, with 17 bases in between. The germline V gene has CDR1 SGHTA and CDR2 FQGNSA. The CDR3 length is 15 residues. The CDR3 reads CASTWRAGENQPQHF. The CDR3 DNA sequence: TGTGCCAGCACCTGGCGGGCTGGAGAAAATCAGCCCCAGCATTTT.

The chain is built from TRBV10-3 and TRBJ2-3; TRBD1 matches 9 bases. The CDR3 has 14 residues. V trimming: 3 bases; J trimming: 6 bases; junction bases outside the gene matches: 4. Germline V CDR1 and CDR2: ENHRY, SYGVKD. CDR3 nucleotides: TGTGCCATCAGTGACCCGACAGGGGGTGATACGCAGTATTTT. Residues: CAISDPTGGDTQYF.

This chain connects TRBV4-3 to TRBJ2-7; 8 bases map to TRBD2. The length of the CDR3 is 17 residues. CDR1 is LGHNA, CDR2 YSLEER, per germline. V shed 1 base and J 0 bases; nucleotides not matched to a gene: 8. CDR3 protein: CASSQALERETSYEQYF. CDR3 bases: TGCGCCAGCAGCCAAGCGCTGGAGCGGGAGACCTCCTACGAGCAGTACTTC.

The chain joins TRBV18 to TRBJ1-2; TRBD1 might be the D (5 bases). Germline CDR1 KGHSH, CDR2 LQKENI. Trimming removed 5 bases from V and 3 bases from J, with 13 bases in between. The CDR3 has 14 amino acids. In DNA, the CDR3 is TGTGCCAGCTCAAAAGACAGAAATTACTATGGCTACACCTTC. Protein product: CASSKDRNYYGYTF. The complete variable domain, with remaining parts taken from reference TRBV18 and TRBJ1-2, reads NAGVMQNPRHLVRRRGQEARLRCSPMKGHSHVYWYRQLPEEGLKFMVYLQKENIIDESGMPKERFSAEFPKEGPSILRIQQVVRGDSAAYFCASSKDRNYYGYTFGSGTRLTVV.

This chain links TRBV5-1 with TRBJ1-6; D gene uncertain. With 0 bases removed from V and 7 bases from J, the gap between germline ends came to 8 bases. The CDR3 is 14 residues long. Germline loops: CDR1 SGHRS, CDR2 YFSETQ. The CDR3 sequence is CASSLGQNNSPLHF. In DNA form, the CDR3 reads TGCGCCAGCAGCTTGGGGCAGAACAATTCACCCCTCCACTTT.

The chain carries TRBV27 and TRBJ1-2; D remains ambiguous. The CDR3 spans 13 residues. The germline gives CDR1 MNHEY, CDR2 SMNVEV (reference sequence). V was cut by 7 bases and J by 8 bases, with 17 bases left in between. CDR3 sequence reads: CASKQTNNWGYTF. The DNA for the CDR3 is TGTGCCAGCAAGCAGACAAACAACTGGGGCTACACCTTC.